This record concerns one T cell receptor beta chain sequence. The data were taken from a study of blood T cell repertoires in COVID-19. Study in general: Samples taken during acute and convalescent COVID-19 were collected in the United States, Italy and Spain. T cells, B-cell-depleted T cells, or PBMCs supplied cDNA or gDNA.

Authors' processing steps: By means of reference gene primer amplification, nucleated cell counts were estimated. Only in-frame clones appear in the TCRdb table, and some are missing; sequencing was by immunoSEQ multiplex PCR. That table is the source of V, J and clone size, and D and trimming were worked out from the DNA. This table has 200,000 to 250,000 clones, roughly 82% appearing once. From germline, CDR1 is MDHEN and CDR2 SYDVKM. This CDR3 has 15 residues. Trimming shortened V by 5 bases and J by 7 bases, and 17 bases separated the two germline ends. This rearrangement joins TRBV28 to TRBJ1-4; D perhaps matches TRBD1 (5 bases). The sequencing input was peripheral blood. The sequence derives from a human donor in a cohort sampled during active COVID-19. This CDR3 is CASSPGGGFGEKLFF. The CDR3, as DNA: TGTGCCAGCAGTCCCGGTGGGGGGTTCGGTGAAAAACTGTTTTTT.